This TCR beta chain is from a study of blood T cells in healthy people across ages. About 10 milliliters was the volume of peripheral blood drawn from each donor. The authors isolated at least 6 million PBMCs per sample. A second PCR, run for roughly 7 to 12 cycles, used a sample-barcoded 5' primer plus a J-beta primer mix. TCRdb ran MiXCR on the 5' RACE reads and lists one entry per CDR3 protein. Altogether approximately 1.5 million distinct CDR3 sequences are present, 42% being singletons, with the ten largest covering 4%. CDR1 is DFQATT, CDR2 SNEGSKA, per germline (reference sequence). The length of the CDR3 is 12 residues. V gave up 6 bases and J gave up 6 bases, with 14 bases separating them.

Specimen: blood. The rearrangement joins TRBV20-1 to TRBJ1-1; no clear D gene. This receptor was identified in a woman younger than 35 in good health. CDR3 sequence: CSATADLAEAFF. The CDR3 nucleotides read TGCAGTGCAACGGCCGATTTGGCTGAAGCTTTCTTT.